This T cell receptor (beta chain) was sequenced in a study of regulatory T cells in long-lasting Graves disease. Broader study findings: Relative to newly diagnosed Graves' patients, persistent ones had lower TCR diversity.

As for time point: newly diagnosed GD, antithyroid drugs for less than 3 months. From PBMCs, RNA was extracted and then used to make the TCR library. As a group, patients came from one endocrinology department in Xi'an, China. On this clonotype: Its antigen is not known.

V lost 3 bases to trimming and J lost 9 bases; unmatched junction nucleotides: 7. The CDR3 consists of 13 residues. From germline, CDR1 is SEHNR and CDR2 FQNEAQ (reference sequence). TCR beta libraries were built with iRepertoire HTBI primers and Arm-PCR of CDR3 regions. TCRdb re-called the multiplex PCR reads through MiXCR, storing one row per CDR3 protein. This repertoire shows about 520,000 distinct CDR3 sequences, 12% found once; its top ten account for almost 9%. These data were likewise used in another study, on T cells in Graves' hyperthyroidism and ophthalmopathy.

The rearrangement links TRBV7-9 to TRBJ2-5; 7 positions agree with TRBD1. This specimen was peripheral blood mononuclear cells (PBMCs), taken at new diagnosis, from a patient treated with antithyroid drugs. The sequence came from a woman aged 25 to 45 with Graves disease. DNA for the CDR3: TGTGCCAGCAGCTTGGGACAGTCCACGGCCCAGTACTTC. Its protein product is CASSLGQSTAQYF.